The clone carrying this TCR beta chain was recorded once. Some clones are missing from TCRdb's copy, which holds only in-frame ones; the method was immunoSEQ multiplex PCR. The data show 40,000 or so clones, 70% to 90% seen once. The record originates from a study of T cell changes during pregnancy in multiple sclerosis. Germline CDR1 and CDR2: SGHRS and YFSETQ. V lost 3 bases and J lost 4; bases outside the gene matches: 2. The CDR3 spans 15 residues. This receptor was taken from a female donor with multiple sclerosis, enrolled in a pregnancy study. Sequenced here: CD8+ T cells from peripheral blood mononuclear cells, sampled in the first trimester of pregnancy. The chain joins TRBV5-1 to TRBJ2-5; 14 bases match TRBD2. DNA for the CDR3: TGCGCCAGCAGCTCTGGACTAGCGGGGGGAGAGACCCAGTACTTC. Protein: CASSSGLAGGETQYF.